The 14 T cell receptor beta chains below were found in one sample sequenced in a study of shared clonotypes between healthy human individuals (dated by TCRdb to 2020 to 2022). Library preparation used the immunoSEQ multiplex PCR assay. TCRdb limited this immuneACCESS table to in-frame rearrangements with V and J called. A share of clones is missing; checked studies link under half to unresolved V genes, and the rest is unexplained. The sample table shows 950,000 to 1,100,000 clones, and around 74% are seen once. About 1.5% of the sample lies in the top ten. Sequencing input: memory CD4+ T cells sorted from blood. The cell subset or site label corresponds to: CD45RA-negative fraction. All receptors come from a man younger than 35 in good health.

The CDR3 DNA sequence: TGTGCCAGCAGCACCCGGGACAGGGGGCGTGATGAGCAGTTCTTC. Translated: CASSTRDRGRDEQFF. The chain is built from TRBV11-3 and TRBJ2-1; TRBD1 agrees at 12 bases. The ends lost 5 bases at V and 8 bases at J; junction bases unmatched: 7. Germline V CDR1 and CDR2: SGHNT, YENEEA. The CDR3 sequence is 15 residues long.

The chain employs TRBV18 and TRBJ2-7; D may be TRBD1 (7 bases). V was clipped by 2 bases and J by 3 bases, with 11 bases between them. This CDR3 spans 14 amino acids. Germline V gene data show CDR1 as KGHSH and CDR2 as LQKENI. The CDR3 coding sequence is TGTGCCAGCTCACCAGGAGGGGGCGGCTACGAGCAGTACTTC. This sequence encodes CASSPGGGGYEQYF.

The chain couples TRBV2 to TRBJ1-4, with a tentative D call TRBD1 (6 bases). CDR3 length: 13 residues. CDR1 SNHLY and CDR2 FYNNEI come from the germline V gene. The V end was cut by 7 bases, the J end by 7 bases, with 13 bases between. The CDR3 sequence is CASKFGGSEKLFF. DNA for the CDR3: TGTGCCAGCAAATTCGGGGGCTCTGAAAAACTGTTTTTT.

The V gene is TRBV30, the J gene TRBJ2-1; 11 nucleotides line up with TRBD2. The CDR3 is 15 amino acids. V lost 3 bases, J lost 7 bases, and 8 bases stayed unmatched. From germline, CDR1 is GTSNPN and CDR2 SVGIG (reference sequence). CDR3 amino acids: CAWSVAGGPRNEQFF. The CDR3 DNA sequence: TGTGCCTGGAGCGTAGCGGGAGGGCCGAGGAATGAGCAGTTCTTC.

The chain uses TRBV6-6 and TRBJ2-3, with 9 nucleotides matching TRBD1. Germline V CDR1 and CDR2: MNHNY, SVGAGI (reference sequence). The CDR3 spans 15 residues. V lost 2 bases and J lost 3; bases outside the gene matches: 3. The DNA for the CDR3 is TGTGCCAGCAGTTACAAGACAGGGGGTACAGATACGCAGTATTTT. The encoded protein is CASSYKTGGTDTQYF.

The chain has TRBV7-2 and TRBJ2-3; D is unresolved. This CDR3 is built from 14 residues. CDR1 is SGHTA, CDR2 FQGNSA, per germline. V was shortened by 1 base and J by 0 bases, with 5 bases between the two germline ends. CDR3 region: CASSLEYSTDTQYF. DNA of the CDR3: TGTGCCAGCAGCTTAGAGTATAGCACAGATACGCAGTATTTT. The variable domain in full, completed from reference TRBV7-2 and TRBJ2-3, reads GAGVSQSPSNKVTEKGKDVELRCDPISGHTALYWYRQSLGQGLEFLIYFQGNSAPDKSGLPSDRFSAERTGGSVSTLTIQRTQQEDSAVYLCASSLEYSTDTQYFGPGTRLTVL.

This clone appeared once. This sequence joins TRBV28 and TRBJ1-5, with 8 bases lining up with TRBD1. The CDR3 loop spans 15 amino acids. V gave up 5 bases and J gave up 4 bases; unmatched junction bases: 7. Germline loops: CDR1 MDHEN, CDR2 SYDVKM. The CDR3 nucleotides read TGTGCCAGCAGTCCGGACAGGGTGGCAAATCAGCCCCAGCATTTT. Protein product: CASSPDRVANQPQHF.

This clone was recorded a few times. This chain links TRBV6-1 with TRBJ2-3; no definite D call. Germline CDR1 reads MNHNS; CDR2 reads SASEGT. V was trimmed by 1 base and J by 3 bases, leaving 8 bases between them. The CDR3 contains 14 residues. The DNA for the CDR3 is TGTGCCAGCAGTGAAGAGTCAGTTACAGATACGCAGTATTTT. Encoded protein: CASSEESVTDTQYF.

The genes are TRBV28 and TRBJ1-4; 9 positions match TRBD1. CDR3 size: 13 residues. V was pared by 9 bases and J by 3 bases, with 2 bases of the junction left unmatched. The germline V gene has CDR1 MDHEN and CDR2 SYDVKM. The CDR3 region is CASTGGANEKLFF. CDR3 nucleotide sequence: TGTGCCAGTACAGGGGGCGCTAATGAAAAACTGTTTTTT.

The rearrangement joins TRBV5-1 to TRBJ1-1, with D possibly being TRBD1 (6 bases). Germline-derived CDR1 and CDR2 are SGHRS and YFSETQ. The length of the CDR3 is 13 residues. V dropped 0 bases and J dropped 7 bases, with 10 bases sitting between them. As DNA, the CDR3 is TGCGCCAGCAGCTTGGCAGGGGCGGGTGAAGCTTTCTTT. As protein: CASSLAGAGEAFF.

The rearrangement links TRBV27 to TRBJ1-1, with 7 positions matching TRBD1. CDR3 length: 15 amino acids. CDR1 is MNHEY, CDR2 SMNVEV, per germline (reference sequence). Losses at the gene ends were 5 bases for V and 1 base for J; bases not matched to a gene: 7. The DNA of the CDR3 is TGTGCCAGCAGTCCCTGGAGGACAGGGAACACTGAAGCTTTCTTT. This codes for CASSPWRTGNTEAFF.

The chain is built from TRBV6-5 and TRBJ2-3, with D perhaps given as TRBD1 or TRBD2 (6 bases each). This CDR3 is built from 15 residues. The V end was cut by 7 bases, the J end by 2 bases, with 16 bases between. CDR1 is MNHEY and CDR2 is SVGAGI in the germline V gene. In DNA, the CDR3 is TGTGCCAGCACAAAAACGGGGGCTGTCACAGATACGCAGTATTTT. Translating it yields CASTKTGAVTDTQYF.

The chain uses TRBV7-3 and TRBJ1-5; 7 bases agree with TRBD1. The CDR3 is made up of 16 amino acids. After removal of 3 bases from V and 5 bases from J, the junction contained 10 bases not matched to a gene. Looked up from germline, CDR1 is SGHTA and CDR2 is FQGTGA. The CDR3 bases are TGTGCCAGCAGCTTTCCCCGACAGGGTAGTCATCAGCCCCAGCATTTT. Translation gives CASSFPRQGSHQPQHF.

DNA for the CDR3: TGTGCCAGCTCACCGGAACTAAACTACGAGCAGTACTTC. Encoded protein: CASSPELNYEQYF. The genes are TRBV18 and TRBJ2-7; D not resolved. This CDR3 comprises 13 residues. The germline CDR1 and CDR2 sequences are KGHSH and LQKENI. The ends were cut back, 3 bases at V and 3 bases at J, with 9 bases in the middle.